This T cell receptor beta chain was profiled in a study of T cell changes during pregnancy in multiple sclerosis. CDR1 is SGHDN and CDR2 is FVKESK in the germline V gene. The CDR3 runs to 15 residues. The V and J ends lost 6 bases and 1 base respectively, with 14 bases between them. The assay was immunoSEQ multiplex PCR, and TCRdb's table has in-frame clones only and misses some. The table shows over 35,000 clones, with less than 95% occurring only once. V gene TRBV14 combines with J gene TRBJ2-3; no reliable D call. The sequence was collected from a female donor with multiple sclerosis, enrolled in a pregnancy study. Sequenced material: CD4+ T cells from peripheral blood mononuclear cells, taken in the second trimester of pregnancy. In DNA form, the CDR3 reads TGTGCCAGCAGTCCGCAGAGGTCGGGCACAGATACGCAGTATTTT. Its translation: CASSPQRSGTDTQYF.